The rows below give T cell receptor beta chains drawn from one sample of a study of identical twins. One entry per CDR3 protein, called by TCRdb with MiXCR from the 5' RACE reads. The sample records some 500,000 distinct CDR3 sequences, about 13% being singletons. The same data also went into a second study, on yellow fever vaccine responses in identical twins.

Sequencing input: CD4+ T cells sorted from blood. The receptors were sampled from a woman younger than 30 in good health. CDR3s include the opening cysteine and the closing phenylalanine or tryptophan. A D gene is named only where the DNA matches it firmly. The size field is filled for only some rows; it gives once, few, many or a size class.

size: few
V: TRBV7-2
D: TRBD1
J: TRBJ1-2
DNA: TGTGCCAGCAGCCGAGGGGACAGGGCCTATGGCTACACCTTC
CDR3: CASSRGDRAYGYTF

size: many
V: TRBV7-9
D: NA
J: TRBJ1-6
DNA: TGTGCCAGCAGCTTAGGGACACATAATTCACCCCTCCACTTT
CDR3: CASSLGTHNSPLHF

size: many
V: TRBV6-5
D: NA
J: TRBJ2-1
DNA: TGTGCCAGCAGTTACGCAGTCAGCCAGTACAATGAGCAGTTCTTC
CDR3: CASSYAVSQYNEQFF

size: many
V: TRBV5-1
D: TRBD2
J: TRBJ2-3
DNA: TGCGCCAGCAGCTTGCTAGCGGGAGGAGATACGCAGTATTTT
CDR3: CASSLLAGGDTQYF

size: NA
V: TRBV5-5
D: NA
J: TRBJ1-6
DNA: TGTGCCAGCAGCTTGGTGCCGGGGGCTGGTAATTCACCCCTCCACTTT
CDR3: CASSLVPGAGNSPLHF

size: few
V: TRBV7-2
D: NA
J: TRBJ1-1
DNA: TGTGCCAGCAGCTTAGGCAGGAAGAACACTGAAGCTTTCTTT
CDR3: CASSLGRKNTEAFF

size: NA
V: TRBV10-3
D: TRBD1
J: TRBJ2-6
DNA: TGTGCCATCAGTGAGGGAGTTACAGGGGCCTCTGGGGCCAACGTCCTGACTTTC
CDR3: CAISEGVTGASGANVLTF

size: NA
V: TRBV25-1
D: NA
J: TRBJ1-1
DNA: TGTGCCAGCGCCGACAGAGAAGCTTTCTTT
CDR3: CASADREAFF

size: few
V: TRBV20-1
D: TRBD2
J: TRBJ2-7
DNA: TGCAGTGCTAGTGCGACTAGCGGGAGTCGAGAGCAGTACTTC
CDR3: CSASATSGSREQYF

size: NA
V: TRBV27
D: TRBD1
J: TRBJ2-1
DNA: TGTGCCAGCAGTATTGGGACAGGGTTCCCTAACAATGAGCAGTTCTTC
CDR3: CASSIGTGFPNNEQFF

size: NA
V: TRBV2
D: TRBD2
J: TRBJ2-7
DNA: TGTGCCAGCAGTGAAACTAGCGGGGTAGCTGGCGAGCAGTACTTC
CDR3: CASSETSGVAGEQYF

size: NA
V: TRBV7-9
D: NA
J: TRBJ1-6
DNA: TGTGCCAGCAGTGACGTGAATAATTCACCCCTCCACTTT
CDR3: CASSDVNNSPLHF

size: NA
V: TRBV4-2
D: NA
J: TRBJ2-3
DNA: TGTGCCAGCAGCCAAGATCACCCGAGAGATACGCAGTATTTT
CDR3: CASSQDHPRDTQYF